These T cell receptor beta chains were read from a single sample in a study of CD4+ T cells in melanoma. Profiling relied on immunoSEQ multiplex PCR, and the TCRdb table lists in-frame clones only, not all of them. Of approximately 9,600 clones in the sample, around 60% were seen once. Sequenced sample: cells from a culture (not recorded whether cultured in vitro). Receptors originate from a human donor with melanoma. The CDR3 runs from the conserved cysteine through the conserved F or W. D genes are given only for firm matches. Expanded clones get a size class; other rows say once, few or many, or leave the size out.

clone_size: few; d_call: -; j_call: TRBJ1-2; v_call: TRBV19; cdr3_nt: TGTGCCAGTAGCAATTTACCGGGACGCTCGAGATATGGCTACACCTTC; cdr3_aa: CASSNLPGRSRYGYTF
clone_size: -; d_call: TRBD2; j_call: TRBJ2-3; v_call: TRBV7-9; cdr3_nt: TGTGCCAGCAGCGCAACCGGGACTAGTCCCATGGGCACAGATACGCAGTATTTT; cdr3_aa: CASSATGTSPMGTDTQYF
clone_size: -; d_call: -; j_call: TRBJ2-3; v_call: TRBV5-5; cdr3_nt: TGTGCCAGCAGCACCCGGCCCGCCATAGATACGCAGTATTTT; cdr3_aa: CASSTRPAIDTQYF
clone_size: -; d_call: TRBD2; j_call: TRBJ2-1; v_call: TRBV5-1; cdr3_nt: TGCGCCAGCAGCCCCCGGGGGGGGGCGGAAATTGAGCAGTTCTTC; cdr3_aa: CASSPRGGAEIEQFF
clone_size: -; d_call: TRBD1; j_call: TRBJ1-2; v_call: TRBV7-2; cdr3_nt: TGTGCCAGCAGCCTGACAGGGGCTAACTATGGCTACACCTTC; cdr3_aa: CASSLTGANYGYTF
clone_size: -; d_call: TRBD2; j_call: TRBJ2-5; v_call: TRBV28; cdr3_nt: TGTGCCAGCAGTTTACCCCGGGGGGGGCTGGAGACCCAGTACTTC; cdr3_aa: CASSLPRGGLETQYF
clone_size: -; d_call: -; j_call: TRBJ1-5; v_call: TRBV2; cdr3_nt: TGTGCCAGCAGGGGGCTGCGGGGTCGGCGGAATCAGCCCCAGCATTTT; cdr3_aa: CASRGLRGRRNQPQHF
clone_size: -; d_call: -; j_call: TRBJ2-1; v_call: TRBV7-3; cdr3_nt: TGTGCCAGCAGATTAGAAAGTAGCTCCTACAATGAGCAGTTCTTC; cdr3_aa: CASRLESSSYNEQFF
clone_size: -; d_call: -; j_call: TRBJ1-1; v_call: TRBV6-6; cdr3_nt: TGTGCCAGCAGGAATCGTGGGGAGAACACTGAAGCTTTCTTT; cdr3_aa: CASRNRGENTEAFF
clone_size: once; d_call: TRBD2; j_call: TRBJ2-3; v_call: TRBV10-1; cdr3_nt: TGCGCCAGCAGCGTGTCGTCGGGGAGGGGAGATACGCAGTATTTT; cdr3_aa: CASSVSSGRGDTQYF
clone_size: -; d_call: TRBD1; j_call: TRBJ1-6; v_call: TRBV11-1; cdr3_nt: TGTGCCAGCAACGGACAGGGGAATTCACCCCTCCACTTT; cdr3_aa: CASNGQGNSPLHF
clone_size: -; d_call: -; j_call: TRBJ2-1; v_call: TRBV5-1; cdr3_nt: TGCGCCAGCAGCTTGGTCGGCCTAGACTACAATGAGCAGTTCTTC; cdr3_aa: CASSLVGLDYNEQFF
clone_size: few; d_call: -; j_call: TRBJ1-3; v_call: TRBV2; cdr3_nt: TGTGCCAGCAGGCTTACAGGGTCAGGAAACACCATATATTTT; cdr3_aa: CASRLTGSGNTIYF
clone_size: -; d_call: TRBD2; j_call: TRBJ2-7; v_call: TRBV19; cdr3_nt: TGTGCCAGTAGTCCGTTTAGCGGGGCCTACGAGCAGTACTTC; cdr3_aa: CASSPFSGAYEQYF
clone_size: few; d_call: -; j_call: TRBJ1-2; v_call: TRBV7-7; cdr3_nt: TGTGCTAGCAGCTTAGATCTGGTGGGGGGCTACACCTTC; cdr3_aa: CASSLDLVGGYTF
clone_size: -; d_call: -; j_call: TRBJ2-2; v_call: TRBV2; cdr3_nt: TGTGCCAGCAGGAGCAGGGGAAACACCGGGGAGCTGTTTTTT; cdr3_aa: CASRSRGNTGELFF
clone_size: few; d_call: -; j_call: TRBJ2-2; v_call: TRBV4-1; cdr3_nt: TGCGCCAGCAGCCAGGCCGGGGATATCGGGGAGCTGTTTTTT; cdr3_aa: CASSQAGDIGELFF
clone_size: -; d_call: -; j_call: TRBJ1-2; v_call: TRBV27; cdr3_nt: TGTGCCAGCAGTTTATGGGGTAGTTACGGCTACACCTTC; cdr3_aa: CASSLWGSYGYTF
clone_size: -; d_call: -; j_call: TRBJ2-7; v_call: TRBV18; cdr3_nt: TGTGCCAGCTCACGCGCCGGGACCCTCTACGAGCAGTACTTC; cdr3_aa: CASSRAGTLYEQYF
clone_size: -; d_call: -; j_call: TRBJ2-3; v_call: TRBV7-9; cdr3_nt: TGTGCCAGCAGCTTGGCAGGGATTGATACGCAGTATTTT; cdr3_aa: CASSLAGIDTQYF
clone_size: -; d_call: -; j_call: TRBJ2-5; v_call: TRBV4-1; cdr3_nt: TGCGCCAGCAGCCAAGATCGCACTCAACAAGAGACCCAGTACTTC; cdr3_aa: CASSQDRTQQETQYF
clone_size: -; d_call: -; j_call: TRBJ2-7; v_call: TRBV27; cdr3_nt: TGTGCCAGCAGTTACCTCCGGGGACCCTACGAGCAGTACTTC; cdr3_aa: CASSYLRGPYEQYF
clone_size: -; d_call: -; j_call: TRBJ2-2; v_call: TRBV29-1; cdr3_nt: TGCAGCGTTGAAGGTTGGGGATTCGGGCAGGTAGGCGGGGAGCTGTTTTTT; cdr3_aa: CSVEGWGFGQVGGELFF
clone_size: -; d_call: -; j_call: TRBJ1-2; v_call: TRBV19; cdr3_nt: TGTGCCAGTAGTATCGGGCAGCCGAGATACTATGGCTACACCTTC; cdr3_aa: CASSIGQPRYYGYTF
clone_size: -; d_call: -; j_call: TRBJ1-2; v_call: TRBV5-4; cdr3_nt: TGTGCCAGCAGCTTGGCTTCCCTGGGGCTAGGAGGCTACACCTTC; cdr3_aa: CASSLASLGLGGYTF
clone_size: -; d_call: -; j_call: TRBJ2-7; v_call: TRBV6-5; cdr3_nt: TGTGCCACTAGCTACCCCGGAGACTACGAGCAGTACTTC; cdr3_aa: CATSYPGDYEQYF
clone_size: -; d_call: -; j_call: TRBJ1-2; v_call: TRBV4-1; cdr3_nt: TGCGCCAGCAGCCAGGGGACGACACCAGCACGGGGCTACACCTTC; cdr3_aa: CASSQGTTPARGYTF
clone_size: -; d_call: TRBD1; j_call: TRBJ1-2; v_call: TRBV6-5; cdr3_nt: TGTGCCAGTACCCGGGACAGGAACTATGGCTACACCTTC; cdr3_aa: CASTRDRNYGYTF
clone_size: -; d_call: TRBD1; j_call: TRBJ1-4; v_call: TRBV7-9; cdr3_nt: TGTGCCAGCAGCCTGACAGGGAGCAGGCTCGAAAAACTGTTTTTT; cdr3_aa: CASSLTGSRLEKLFF
clone_size: -; d_call: -; j_call: TRBJ1-2; v_call: TRBV18; cdr3_nt: TGTGCCAGCTCACCAGTCGAAGGGGATAGCGTCTACACCTTC; cdr3_aa: CASSPVEGDSVYTF
clone_size: -; d_call: -; j_call: TRBJ2-4; v_call: TRBV7-8; cdr3_nt: TGTGCCAGCAGCTTAGCTTTCCAGGTCGTAGCCAAAAACATTCAGTACTTC; cdr3_aa: CASSLAFQVVAKNIQYF
clone_size: -; d_call: -; j_call: TRBJ1-2; v_call: TRBV6-1; cdr3_nt: TGTGCCAGCAGTGAATCTGGGGGTCTAGGCTACACCTTC; cdr3_aa: CASSESGGLGYTF
clone_size: -; d_call: -; j_call: TRBJ2-5; v_call: TRBV7-2; cdr3_nt: TGTGCCAGCAACAAGGGCGAGTTCTATTCGGAGACCCAGTACTTC; cdr3_aa: CASNKGEFYSETQYF
clone_size: -; d_call: -; j_call: TRBJ1-5; v_call: TRBV19; cdr3_nt: TGTGCCAGTAGTATCAGATCCGGGACGTCGAATCAGCCCCAGCATTTT; cdr3_aa: CASSIRSGTSNQPQHF
clone_size: once; d_call: -; j_call: TRBJ2-2; v_call: TRBV14; cdr3_nt: TGTGCCAGCAGCCAACACCTGAACACCGGGGAGCTGTTTTTT; cdr3_aa: CASSQHLNTGELFF
clone_size: few; d_call: -; j_call: TRBJ1-1; v_call: TRBV27; cdr3_nt: TGTGCCAGCAGTTTAGCGAGGAACACTGAAGCTTTCTTT; cdr3_aa: CASSLARNTEAFF
clone_size: -; d_call: TRBD1; j_call: TRBJ2-2; v_call: TRBV7-2; cdr3_nt: TGTGCCAGCAGCTCACAGGGGGCGCGGACCGGGGAGCTGTTTTTT; cdr3_aa: CASSSQGARTGELFF
clone_size: -; d_call: -; j_call: TRBJ2-2; v_call: TRBV7-8; cdr3_nt: TGTGCCAGCAGCTTAAGGTGGACAAGAAACACCGGGGAGCTGTTTTTT; cdr3_aa: CASSLRWTRNTGELFF
clone_size: -; d_call: -; j_call: TRBJ1-1; v_call: TRBV9; cdr3_nt: TGTGCCAGCAGCTTAGACACAAGAAACACTGAAGCTTTCTTT; cdr3_aa: CASSLDTRNTEAFF
clone_size: -; d_call: -; j_call: TRBJ1-5; v_call: TRBV6-5; cdr3_nt: TGTGCCAGCAATCCGGACAGAAGCAATCAGCCCCAGCATTTT; cdr3_aa: CASNPDRSNQPQHF
clone_size: -; d_call: -; j_call: TRBJ2-5; v_call: TRBV18; cdr3_nt: TGTGCCAGCTCGGAGCAACAAGAGACCCAGTACTTC; cdr3_aa: CASSEQQETQYF
clone_size: few; d_call: -; j_call: TRBJ2-5; v_call: TRBV9; cdr3_nt: TGTGCCAGCAGCGTAGGTTCAAGGGGGGACACCCAGTACTTC; cdr3_aa: CASSVGSRGDTQYF
clone_size: once; d_call: -; j_call: TRBJ2-7; v_call: TRBV5-6; cdr3_nt: TGTGCCAGCAGCGCGGGACCAGGGTACTACGAGCAGTACTTC; cdr3_aa: CASSAGPGYYEQYF
clone_size: -; d_call: TRBD2; j_call: TRBJ2-7; v_call: TRBV14; cdr3_nt: TGTGCCAGCAGCCTGGCGGGGGGGACCTACGAGCAGTACTTC; cdr3_aa: CASSLAGGTYEQYF
clone_size: -; d_call: -; j_call: TRBJ1-2; v_call: TRBV10-2; cdr3_nt: TGCGCCAGCGGACAGAACTATGGCTACACCTTC; cdr3_aa: CASGQNYGYTF
clone_size: -; d_call: -; j_call: TRBJ1-2; v_call: TRBV18; cdr3_nt: TGTGCCAGCTCACCGGAGACAAGGGCTAACTATGGCTACACCTTC; cdr3_aa: CASSPETRANYGYTF
clone_size: few; d_call: -; j_call: TRBJ1-2; v_call: TRBV27; cdr3_nt: TGTGCCAGCAGGAGGCTACCCTTCTATGGCTACACCTTC; cdr3_aa: CASRRLPFYGYTF
clone_size: -; d_call: -; j_call: TRBJ2-6; v_call: TRBV14; cdr3_nt: TGTGCCAGCAGCCAAGATACGGTGAGCTCTGGGGCCAACGTCCTGACTTTC; cdr3_aa: CASSQDTVSSGANVLTF
clone_size: -; d_call: TRBD1; j_call: TRBJ1-1; v_call: TRBV11-2; cdr3_nt: TGTGCCAGCAGCTTAGGGGCAGGGGGTCAATGGGACACTGAAGCTTTCTTT; cdr3_aa: CASSLGAGGQWDTEAFF
clone_size: -; d_call: -; j_call: TRBJ2-3; v_call: TRBV7-6; cdr3_nt: TGTGCCAGCAGCTTAGGGGGACAGTGGGACGGGGGCGGAGGCACAGATACGCAGTATTTT; cdr3_aa: CASSLGGQWDGGGGTDTQYF
clone_size: -; d_call: -; j_call: TRBJ1-2; v_call: TRBV27; cdr3_nt: TGTGCCAGCAGTTTATCCACCAGGGTCCCGCGGTATGGCTACACCTTC; cdr3_aa: CASSLSTRVPRYGYTF
clone_size: once; d_call: TRBD2; j_call: TRBJ2-5; v_call: TRBV12-5; cdr3_nt: TGTGCTAGTGGTTTGACTAGCGTTGGACACCAAGAGACCCAGTACTTC; cdr3_aa: CASGLTSVGHQETQYF
clone_size: -; d_call: -; j_call: TRBJ1-6; v_call: TRBV5-6; cdr3_nt: TGTGCCAGCAGCTTGTGGCAGGTTAATTCACCCCTCCACTTT; cdr3_aa: CASSLWQVNSPLHF